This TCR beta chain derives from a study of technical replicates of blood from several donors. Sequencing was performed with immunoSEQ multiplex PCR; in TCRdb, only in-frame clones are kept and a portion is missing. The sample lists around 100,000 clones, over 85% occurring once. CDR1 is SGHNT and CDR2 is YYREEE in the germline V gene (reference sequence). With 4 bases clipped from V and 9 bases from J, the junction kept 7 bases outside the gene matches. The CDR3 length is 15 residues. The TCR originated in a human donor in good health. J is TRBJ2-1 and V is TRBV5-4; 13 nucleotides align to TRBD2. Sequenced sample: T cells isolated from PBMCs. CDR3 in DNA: TGTGCCAGCAGCGCGGGACTAGCGGGAAGAGTTGAGCAGTTCTTC. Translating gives CASSAGLAGRVEQFF.